These 4 T cell receptor beta chains share one sample of origin, sequenced in a study of shared clonotypes between healthy human individuals (dated by TCRdb to the early 2020s). Receptor libraries were prepared by the immunoSEQ multiplex PCR assay. The table was pulled from immuneACCESS by TCRdb, which kept in-frame rearrangements only. Such tables lose some clones; where checked, under half of the loss comes from unresolved V genes, and the rest has no known cause. The sample table records about 2.5 million clones; 85% to 95% of these occur just once. Of the sample, 0.3% to 0.45% falls within the top ten clones. Sequenced sample: naive CD4+ T cells from PBMCs. Explained via the paper, the cell subset or site label denotes: CD45RA+ positively selected. Source of these receptors: a man between 18 and 29 years old in good health. Some clones in this sample may be carry-over from other donors' samples.

In this sample, this clone turned up once. This chain joins TRBV9 and TRBJ1-3; D might be TRBD1 (6 bases). Germline values: CDR1 SGDLS, CDR2 YYNGEE. The CDR3 spans 13 residues. Trimming took off 3 bases at V and 4 bases at J, with 8 bases between the two ends. CDR3 sequence reads: CASSAGEGNTIYF. CDR3 sequence (DNA): TGTGCCAGCAGCGCAGGGGAAGGAAACACCATATATTTT.

The CDR3 here is CAIASGRGDIQYF. Written as DNA, the CDR3 is TGTGCCATCGCTAGCGGGAGGGGGGACATTCAGTACTTC. The rearrangement links TRBV2 to TRBJ2-4; 12 bases align to TRBD2. V dropped 10 bases and J dropped 8; count of bases not matched to a gene: 6. The V gene's germline CDR1 is SNHLY and CDR2 FYNNEI. CDR3 length: 13 residues.

Comments on this clone: The sample holds other DNA sequences that translate to the same CDR3. J is TRBJ1-5 and V is TRBV2; 10 positions match TRBD1. The germline V gene has CDR1 SNHLY and CDR2 FYNNEI. The J segment lost 4 bases and the V segment lost 6 bases, leaving 3 bases of the junction unmatched. The CDR3 loop spans 14 amino acids. The CDR3: CASSSDRGNQPQHF. For the CDR3, the DNA is TGTGCCAGCAGCTCGGACAGGGGGAATCAGCCCCAGCATTTT.

This sequence joins TRBV11-3 and TRBJ2-7, with 9 bases aligning to TRBD1. From germline, CDR1 is SGHNT and CDR2 YENEEA. The CDR3 is 14 amino acids. Trimming took 3 bases from V and 5 from J; bases not matched to a gene: 5. The CDR3 bases are TGTGCCAGCAGCTTGGGACAGGGTGGAAACGAGCAGTACTTC. Protein product: CASSLGQGGNEQYF.